This is a list of T cell receptor beta chains from one sample in a study of control samples from healthy donors and cancer patients. Sequenced by immunoSEQ multiplex PCR; TCRdb stores in-frame clones only, minus some. The sample has about 150,000 clones, approximately 94% seen once. Sequenced sample: blood. Source of these receptors: a woman in her forties in good health. Both conserved end residues are part of each CDR3. The D gene is left open where the match is weak.

V gene: TRBV6-5; J gene: TRBJ1-2; D gene: TRBD1; CDR3 protein: CASSYGQGNYGYTF
V gene: TRBV13; J gene: TRBJ2-7; D gene: .; CDR3 protein: CASSLETYEQYF
V gene: TRBV5-1; J gene: TRBJ1-3; D gene: .; CDR3 protein: CASSLVSGSGNTIYF
V gene: TRBV4-3; J gene: TRBJ1-4; D gene: TRBD1; CDR3 protein: CASSQGTGTNEKLFF
V gene: TRBV12-5; J gene: TRBJ2-3; D gene: TRBD2; CDR3 protein: CASGSSRLAGGRTF
V gene: TRBV5-4; J gene: TRBJ1-6; D gene: TRBD1; CDR3 protein: CASSLGTGTNNSPLHF
V gene: TRBV11-2; J gene: TRBJ1-4; D gene: TRBD1; CDR3 protein: CASSLESSGQGRVWEKLFF
V gene: TRBV7-2; J gene: TRBJ2-2; D gene: .; CDR3 protein: CASSIYTGELFF
V gene: TRBV6-2/TRBV6-3; J gene: TRBJ1-1; D gene: .; CDR3 protein: CASSIGQNTEAFF
V gene: TRBV9; J gene: TRBJ2-7; D gene: TRBD2; CDR3 protein: CASSVVPGAGSGEQYF
V gene: TRBV19; J gene: TRBJ1-3; D gene: TRBD1; CDR3 protein: CASRIGTGVNTIYF
V gene: TRBV21-1; J gene: TRBJ2-5; D gene: .; CDR3 protein: CASSKEGLAEETQYF
V gene: TRBV7-9; J gene: TRBJ1-5; D gene: .; CDR3 protein: CASSPAHQPQHF
V gene: TRBV3-1/TRBV3-2; J gene: TRBJ1-1; D gene: TRBD1; CDR3 protein: CASSHLTGAEAFF
V gene: TRBV29-1; J gene: TRBJ2-3; D gene: .; CDR3 protein: CSVEVTRGPGDTQYF
V gene: TRBV5-6; J gene: TRBJ2-6; D gene: .; CDR3 protein: CASSLTASGANVLTF
V gene: TRBV29-1; J gene: TRBJ1-6; D gene: .; CDR3 protein: CSVRQGDRALHF
V gene: TRBV19; J gene: TRBJ1-4; D gene: .; CDR3 protein: CASSIERGVLFF
V gene: TRBV24-1; J gene: TRBJ1-2; D gene: .; CDR3 protein: CATSDSGRGYGYTF
V gene: TRBV29-1; J gene: TRBJ2-3; D gene: TRBD2; CDR3 protein: CSVEPSGSPDTQYF
V gene: TRBV3-1/TRBV3-2; J gene: TRBJ2-7; D gene: .; CDR3 protein: CASSQEWSYEQYF
V gene: TRBV29-1; J gene: TRBJ1-2; D gene: .; CDR3 protein: CSVGDGYGYTF
V gene: TRBV7-2; J gene: TRBJ1-3; D gene: .; CDR3 protein: CASSLGGSGNTIYF
V gene: TRBV28; J gene: TRBJ1-1; D gene: TRBD1; CDR3 protein: CASSPTGEGTEAFF
V gene: TRBV7-2; J gene: TRBJ1-1; D gene: TRBD1; CDR3 protein: CASSQPGRGLEAFF
V gene: TRBV6-5; J gene: TRBJ1-3; D gene: TRBD1; CDR3 protein: CASSEGANSGNTIYF
V gene: TRBV4-3; J gene: TRBJ2-2; D gene: .; CDR3 protein: CASSQEVTGLSTGELFF
V gene: TRBV10-3; J gene: TRBJ1-1; D gene: .; CDR3 protein: CAIRQGDTEAFF
V gene: TRBV9; J gene: TRBJ1-2; D gene: TRBD1; CDR3 protein: CASSPDRWDGYTF
V gene: TRBV27; J gene: TRBJ1-6; D gene: TRBD1; CDR3 protein: CASSLMKGGGNSPLHF
V gene: TRBV4-3; J gene: TRBJ2-2; D gene: TRBD2; CDR3 protein: CASSQDLAGGRVSGELFF
V gene: TRBV2; J gene: TRBJ2-2; D gene: .; CDR3 protein: CASKKREVAGELFF
V gene: TRBV7-2; J gene: TRBJ2-3; D gene: TRBD2; CDR3 protein: CASSVRLAGGYTDTQYF
V gene: TRBV7-9; J gene: TRBJ2-5; D gene: TRBD2; CDR3 protein: CASRRLAGMAETQYF
V gene: TRBV19; J gene: TRBJ2-3; D gene: .; CDR3 protein: CASSPRRLTDTQYF
V gene: TRBV5-1; J gene: TRBJ1-1; D gene: .; CDR3 protein: CASTSHDGRMEAFF
V gene: TRBV19; J gene: TRBJ1-2; D gene: .; CDR3 protein: CASSIDSRTVNYGYTF
V gene: TRBV7-2; J gene: TRBJ2-2; D gene: .; CDR3 protein: CASSAIYTGELFF
V gene: TRBV3-1/TRBV3-2; J gene: TRBJ1-2; D gene: .; CDR3 protein: CASSSPGSSNYGYTF
V gene: TRBV18; J gene: TRBJ2-3; D gene: .; CDR3 protein: CASSPPTFTDTQYF
V gene: TRBV7-2; J gene: TRBJ1-2; D gene: .; CDR3 protein: CASSLDYGGGYTF
V gene: TRBV19; J gene: TRBJ1-2; D gene: .; CDR3 protein: CASSIGQPKGSYGYTF
V gene: TRBV19; J gene: TRBJ2-2; D gene: .; CDR3 protein: CASSIEAGFTGELFF
V gene: TRBV6-2/TRBV6-3; J gene: TRBJ2-1; D gene: .; CDR3 protein: CASSGALREQFF